This T cell receptor (beta chain) came from a study of Ad26.COV2.S vaccination and SARS-CoV-2 variants. Whole-study context: Ad26.COV2.S arm of COV1001 included the donor. Recipients of Ad26.COV2.S got it intramuscularly, once or twice 56 days apart.

Treatment meaning: around 19 received Ad26.COV2.S at low or high dose, single or two shots; 5 received placebo; per-sample allocation not given. Samples analyzed were those drawn on day 63 after the first vaccine or placebo injection. An adult donor aged 18-55 years was enrolled in Boston. The CDR3 totals 12 residues. V lost 2 bases to trimming and J lost 3 bases, with 4 bases between them. Notes on this clone: Its antigen is unknown. In the same sample, other DNA sequences code for this CDR3.

General study results and limits: Spike-specific TCR breadth ran higher among vaccine recipients than placebo recipients.

Profiling relied on immunoSEQ multiplex PCR, and the TCRdb table lists in-frame clones only, not all of them. Among about 350,000 clones listed, roughly 91% were seen once. The sequences come from peripheral blood, collected in a trial of Ad26.COV2.S vaccine versus placebo. This clonotype was obtained from a person aged 18-65 years who received the Ad26.COV2.S COVID-19 vaccine or a placebo. The J gene is TRBJ2-5, the V gene TRBV12-3 or TRBV12-4, with D unclear. CDR3 sequence (DNA): TGTGCCAGCAGTTTAACTGAAGAGACCCAGTACTTC. Protein product: CASSLTEETQYF.